The following is a TCR beta chain sequence with its context. Its antigen is still unknown. Germline CDR1 is KGHSH and CDR2 is LQKENI. The V and J ends lost 2 bases and 8 bases respectively, with 14 bases between them. The CDR3 loop spans 14 amino acids. This specimen belongs to a study of shared clonotypes between healthy human individuals. This table comes from immunoSEQ multiplex PCR, and its TCRdb copy is limited to in-frame clones, with some not included. There are more than 400,000 clones in the sample; almost 97% occur only once, and about 0.064% lies in the top ten. General study results and limits: The naive CD4 repertoires of four donors were compared, and around 5% of clonotypes were shared. Collection of samples was limited to blood; tissue repertoires likely differ.

The donors were adults (healthy and HIV-negative) with no recent acute infections or vaccinations. This clonotype was obtained from a woman between 25 and 40 years old in good health. This rearrangement joins TRBV18 to TRBJ2-3, with D maybe TRBD2 (6 bases). Source material: naive CD4+ T cells sorted from blood. Subset reported: CD45RA+ positively selected. The CDR3 spells CASSPGLGGGTQYF. CDR3 nucleotides: TGTGCCAGCTCACCAGGACTGGGAGGAGGTACGCAGTATTTT.